The 22 T cell receptor beta chains below all came from one sample that was sequenced in a study of shared clonotypes between healthy human individuals. Here immunoSEQ multiplex PCR was the method, and the copy in TCRdb shows in-frame clones only, minus some. The sample shows fewer than 1.4 million clones, 78% of them seen only once. Sample: memory CD4+ T cells from PBMCs. Subset in this sample: CD45RA-negative fraction. The receptors were sampled from a man between 18 and 35 years old in good health. Some clones in this sample may be carry-over from other donors' samples.

Turning to this clone: This same CDR3 is encoded by further DNA sequences in the sample. The rearrangement joins TRBV5-1 to TRBJ2-7; 12 bases align to TRBD2. Germline assignment: CDR1 SGHRS and CDR2 YFSETQ. The junction had 3 bases not matched to a gene; V was cut back by 4 bases and J by 1 base. The CDR3 sequence is 15 residues long. The CDR3 DNA is TGCGCCAGCAGCGGAGGGACTAGCGGGTCCTACGAGCAGTACTTC. Its translation: CASSGGTSGSYEQYF.

V gene TRBV5-4 combines with J gene TRBJ2-7; 10 bases agree with TRBD1. This CDR3 spans 15 amino acids. The V gene end was trimmed by 4 bases and the J gene end by 2 bases; junction bases not matched to a gene: 6. Germline assignment: CDR1 SGHNT and CDR2 YYREEE (reference sequence). CDR3 sequence reads: CASSDRGHDPYEQYF. CDR3 bases: TGTGCCAGCAGCGACAGGGGGCATGATCCCTACGAGCAGTACTTC.

This clone was detected once. V usage is TRBV5-1 and J usage is TRBJ2-5; 8 bases line up with TRBD1. The ends lost 6 bases at V and 4 bases at J; junction bases unmatched: 5. The length of the CDR3 is 13 residues. Germline values: CDR1 SGHRS, CDR2 YFSETQ. CDR3 sequence: CASKQGVGETQYF. For the CDR3, the DNA is TGCGCCAGCAAACAGGGGGTGGGAGAGACCCAGTACTTC. The variable domain in full, with the rest retrieved from reference TRBV5-1 and TRBJ2-5, is KAGVTQTPRYLIKTRGQQVTLSCSPISGHRSVSWYQQTPGQGLQFLFEYFSETQRNKGNFPGRFSGRQFSNSRSEMNVSTLELGDSALYLCASKQGVGETQYFGPGTRLLVL.

The gene calls are TRBV5-6 and TRBJ2-5; 13 bases fit TRBD2. CDR3 size: 15 residues. V lost 4 bases to trimming and J lost 5 bases; unmatched junction nucleotides: 5. Germline CDR1 is SGHDT and CDR2 is YYEEEE. The CDR3 DNA is TGTGCCAGCAGCCCGGGACTAGCGGGATGGGAGACCCAGTACTTC. Translation: CASSPGLAGWETQYF.

The chain couples TRBV20-1 to TRBJ1-2; no reliable D call. This CDR3 spans 11 amino acids. Germline values: CDR1 DFQATT, CDR2 SNEGSKA (reference sequence). The CDR3 here is CTSYNNYGYTF. CDR3 bases: TGCACCTCGTACAATAACTATGGCTACACCTTC.

This chain links TRBV19 with TRBJ2-7, with 8 positions matching TRBD1. The germline gives CDR1 LNHDA, CDR2 SQIVND (reference sequence). Unmatched junction bases numbered 7, after V lost 6 bases and J lost 3 bases. The CDR3 runs 14 residues. The CDR3 DNA is TGTGCCAGTAGCCCTAGGGACAGGCTCTACGAGCAGTACTTC. Residues: CASSPRDRLYEQYF.

The rearrangement uses TRBV7-9 and TRBJ1-5; D gene unclear. V lost 0 bases and J lost 5, with 8 bases in between. CDR1 is SEHNR, CDR2 FQNEAQ, per germline (reference sequence). The CDR3 runs 14 residues. The CDR3 DNA is TGTGCCAGCAGCTTAGCGTCCGGGGATCAGCCCCAGCATTTT. This gives the protein CASSLASGDQPQHF. The full variable domain, rest sourced from reference TRBV7-9 and TRBJ1-5, is DTGVSQNPRHKITKRGQNVTFRCDPISEHNRLYWYRQTLGQGPEFLTYFQNEAQLEKSRLLSDRFSAERPKGSFSTLEIQRTEQGDSAMYLCASSLASGDQPQHFGDGTRLSIL.

This clone came up once. The chain links TRBV28 to TRBJ1-2; perhaps TRBD1 as D (5 bases). This CDR3 comprises 12 residues. From germline, CDR1 is MDHEN and CDR2 SYDVKM. Trimming removed 5 bases from V and 8 bases from J, with 12 bases in between. The CDR3 reads CASSTGEGGYTF. The DNA of the CDR3 is TGTGCCAGCAGTACAGGAGAAGGCGGCTACACCTTC.

With respect to this clone: At one of its ends the junction is not consistent with the germline gene, which may arise from a read error. The chain couples TRBV7-9 to TRBJ2-1, with 11 bases lining up with TRBD2. Germline assignment: CDR1 SEHNR and CDR2 FQNEAQ (reference sequence). The CDR3 has 14 residues. For the CDR3, the DNA is TGTGCCAGCAGCCTAGCGGGAGGAAAGGATGAGCAGTTCTTC. It encodes CASSLAGGKDEQFF.

This clone has a single count. The J gene is TRBJ1-6, the V gene TRBV6-1, with TRBD1 as a possible D gene (5 bases). Germline V gene lookup returns CDR1 MNHNS and CDR2 SASEGT. The length of the CDR3 is 13 residues. Trimming cost V 10 bases and J 10 bases, with 17 bases left between them. For the CDR3, the DNA is TGTGCCATCCGACAAGGGACTGGCTCACCCCTCCACTTT. Protein product: CAIRQGTGSPLHF.

This clone occurred a few times. The gene calls are TRBV5-1 and TRBJ2-5; 9 nucleotides match TRBD1. The CDR3 runs 14 residues. J was trimmed by 5 bases and V by 7 bases; bases with no gene match: 9. In germline, CDR1 is SGHRS, CDR2 YFSETQ. CDR3 region: CASSVGQGRETQYF. The CDR3 DNA sequence: TGCGCCAGCTCGGTGGGACAGGGACGCGAGACCCAGTACTTC.

For this clone: Other DNA sequences in this sample translate to the same CDR3. The V and J genes are TRBV11-2 and TRBJ2-7; the match to TRBD2 covers 13 bases. Germline V CDR1 and CDR2: SGHAT, FQNNGV. J gave up 4 bases and V 5 bases, and 5 bases lay outside the gene matches. This CDR3 is 15 amino acids long. CDR3 in amino acids: CASSLGLAGVYEQYF. The DNA for the CDR3 is TGTGCCAGCAGCCTCGGACTAGCGGGAGTTTACGAGCAGTACTTC.

As concerns this clone: A much larger clone lies a single base off, so this may be a read error. CDR3 sequence reads: CASSSLGAYERYF. The CDR3 coding sequence is TGCGCCAGCAGCTCCTTAGGGGCATACGAGCGGTACTTC. The chain uses TRBV5-1 and TRBJ2-7; possible D gene TRBD1, 5 bases. Per the germline V gene, CDR1 is SGHRS and CDR2 is YFSETQ. CDR3 length equals 13 residues.

The genes are TRBV5-1 and TRBJ2-1; the match to TRBD1 covers 8 bases. With 2 bases clipped from V and 6 bases from J, the junction kept 10 bases outside the gene matches. The CDR3 covers 16 residues. Germline values: CDR1 SGHRS, CDR2 YFSETQ. The chain's CDR3 is CASSFLDRGGLNEQFF. The DNA for the CDR3 is TGCGCCAGCAGCTTCCTAGACAGGGGAGGACTCAATGAGCAGTTCTTC.

The J gene is TRBJ1-5, the V gene TRBV28; D gene unclear. Trimming stripped 4 bases from V and 8 bases from J, with 9 bases between. Germline CDR1 MDHEN, CDR2 SYDVKM. The CDR3 contains 12 residues. CDR3 bases: TGTGCCAGCAGTTCTGGACGGGAGCCCCAGCATTTT. This sequence encodes CASSSGREPQHF.

This clone came up many times. The V and J genes are TRBV9 and TRBJ1-4; D remains ambiguous. The CDR3 has 14 residues. CDR1 is SGDLS, CDR2 YYNGEE, per germline. V was pared by 3 bases and J by 7 bases, with 13 bases between. CDR3 sequence: CASSAADAGEKLFF. CDR3 sequence (DNA): TGTGCCAGCAGCGCAGCGGACGCGGGTGAAAAACTGTTTTTT.

The chain has TRBV7-3 and TRBJ2-7, with TRBD2 matching over 9 bases. The CDR3 covers 13 residues. Germline V gives CDR1 SGHTA, CDR2 FQGTGA. With 5 bases clipped from V and 8 bases from J, the junction kept 7 bases outside the gene matches. The CDR3 sequence is CASSPPGTSQQYF. The CDR3 nucleotides are TGTGCCAGCAGCCCCCCCGGGACTAGCCAGCAGTACTTC.

V and J are TRBV5-6 and TRBJ1-1; no reliable D call. The CDR3 contains 14 residues. Germline V gene sequence: CDR1 SGHDT, CDR2 YYEEEE. V was shortened by 0 bases and J by 5 bases, with 11 bases between the two germline ends. The chain's CDR3 is CASSLGSWETEAFF. The CDR3 DNA reads as TGTGCCAGCAGCTTGGGGTCGTGGGAAACTGAAGCTTTCTTT.

This clone was detected a few times. The genes are TRBV4-3 and TRBJ1-1; no definite D call. V was shortened by 2 bases and J by 2 bases, with 9 bases between the two germline ends. Germline assignment: CDR1 LGHNA and CDR2 YSLEER. The CDR3 contains 14 residues. The CDR3 here is CASSQHRENTEAFF. The CDR3 nucleotides read TGCGCCAGCAGCCAACACCGGGAAAACACTGAAGCTTTCTTT.

The chain uses TRBV18 and TRBJ1-4; 7 nucleotides align to TRBD1. The germline CDR1 and CDR2 sequences are KGHSH and LQKENI. This CDR3 contains 15 residues. Trimming removed 3 bases from V and 4 bases from J; junction bases left unmatched: 5. This chain's CDR3 is CASSPATGNNEKLFF. The CDR3 DNA sequence: TGTGCCAGCTCACCGGCGACAGGGAATAATGAAAAACTGTTTTTT.

The chain uses TRBV7-6 and TRBJ2-5; 13 bases align to TRBD2. CDR3 length: 15 residues. V shed 6 bases and J 2 bases; nucleotides not matched to a gene: 3. Germline V gene lookup returns CDR1 SGHVS and CDR2 FNYEAQ. The CDR3 reads CASRATSGRQETQYF. Here the CDR3 DNA reads TGTGCCAGCAGGGCGACTAGCGGGAGGCAAGAGACCCAGTACTTC.

A few counts support this clone. The rearrangement links TRBV19 to TRBJ1-1; D remains ambiguous. Trimming took off 8 bases at V and 10 bases at J, with 23 bases between the two ends. Germline CDR1 LNHDA, CDR2 SQIVND (reference sequence). The CDR3 totals 14 residues. The CDR3 spells CASGLRQNVQSAFF. The DNA for the CDR3 is TGTGCCAGTGGTCTCCGGCAGAATGTTCAATCAGCTTTCTTT.